This TCR beta chain stems from a study of OX40 agonist ivuxolimab in advanced cancers. Turning to the study itself: Earlier treatment with anti-PD-1, anti-PD-L1 or anti-CTLA-4 was permitted, and about 40% had received some.

Assay: immunoSEQ multiplex PCR; the TCRdb copy retains only in-frame clones and omits some. The sample lists roughly 110,000 clones, more than 85% occurring once. The cohort excluded patients with autoimmune disease history or systemic immunosuppression. Study findings and constraints: At 0.1 to 3.0 mg/kg and by week 6, CD4+ and CD8+ T cells in the blood had expanded clonally.

Comments on this clone: Its specificity is not known.

CDR1 and CDR2 from the germline V gene are LNHDA and SQIVND (reference sequence). The CDR3 loop spans 13 amino acids. The germline V and J ends were trimmed by 3 bases and 8 bases, with 13 bases remaining between them. Sequences were derived from CD4+ or CD8+ T cells sorted from blood, sampled in a trial of the OX40 agonist ivuxolimab. This TCR derives from an adult with an advanced solid tumor such as melanoma, head and neck, liver or kidney cancer. The genes are TRBV19 and TRBJ1-1; D is possibly TRBD1 (6 bases). CDR3 in amino acids: CASSMRGQTEAFF. CDR3 in DNA: TGTGCCAGTAGTATGAGGGGACAAACGGAAGCTTTCTTT.